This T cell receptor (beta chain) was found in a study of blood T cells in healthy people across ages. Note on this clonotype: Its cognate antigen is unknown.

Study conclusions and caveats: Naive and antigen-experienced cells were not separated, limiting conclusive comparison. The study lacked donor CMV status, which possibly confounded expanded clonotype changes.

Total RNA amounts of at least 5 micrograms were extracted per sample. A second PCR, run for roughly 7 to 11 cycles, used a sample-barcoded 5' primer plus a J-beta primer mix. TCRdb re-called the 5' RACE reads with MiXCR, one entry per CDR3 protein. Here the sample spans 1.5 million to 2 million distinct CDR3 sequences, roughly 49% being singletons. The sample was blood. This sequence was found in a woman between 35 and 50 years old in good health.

CDR3: CSARRDRVDEKLFF. CDR3 nucleotide sequence: TGCAGTGCTAGGAGGGACAGGGTTGACGAAAAACTGTTTTTT. The chain employs TRBV20-1 and TRBJ1-4, with TRBD1 matching 9 bases. In germline, CDR1 is DFQATT, CDR2 SNEGSKA (reference sequence). J gave up 8 bases and V 3 bases, and 7 bases lay outside the gene matches. The CDR3 has 14 amino acids.